The present T cell receptor (beta chain) was sequenced within a study of OX40 agonist ivuxolimab in advanced cancers. Turning to the study itself: Participants, 70% to 90% male, averaged about 56 years of age, ranging from about 20 to 80.

CDR3 length: 18 amino acids. CDR1 is WNHNN and CDR2 is SYGVQD in the germline V gene (reference sequence). The J segment lost 6 bases and the V segment lost 5 bases, leaving 12 bases of the junction unmatched. Data came from immunoSEQ multiplex PCR; TCRdb stores just in-frame clones and leaves some out. In the table there are about 94,000 clones, around nine tenths of which are singletons. Sequencing was performed on CD4+ or CD8+ T cells sorted from blood, taken in a trial of the OX40 agonist ivuxolimab. The TCR was taken from an adult with an advanced solid tumor such as melanoma, head and neck, liver or kidney cancer. This rearrangement joins TRBV10-1 to TRBJ2-1; TRBD2 aligns across 14 bases. The CDR3 DNA reads TGCGCCAGCAGTCCGGGCGGACTAGCGGGGGGAGCGGCCAATGAGCAGTTCTTC. Translating gives CASSPGGLAGGAANEQFF.